The 6 T cell receptor beta chains below all came from one sample that was sequenced in a study of regulatory T cells in long-lasting Graves disease. Arm-PCR of CDR3 regions with iRepertoire HTBI primers generated TCR beta libraries. MiXCR was run by TCRdb on the multiplex PCR reads, yielding one entry per CDR3 protein. The repertoire holds about 520,000 distinct CDR3 sequences, with around 11% as singletons. Noted time point: newly diagnosed GD, antithyroid drugs for less than 3 months. From RNA extracted from PBMCs, the TCR library was made. Another study also made use of these data, one on T cells in Graves' hyperthyroidism and ophthalmopathy.

This sample comprised peripheral blood mononuclear cells (PBMCs), obtained at new diagnosis, from a patient treated with antithyroid drugs. The receptor set was obtained from a woman in her 30s with Graves disease.

This clonotype was observed a few times. The chain employs TRBV20-1 and TRBJ1-5; TRBD1 agrees at 11 bases. CDR1 is DFQATT and CDR2 is SNEGSKA in the germline V gene (reference sequence). The ends lost 0 bases at V and 2 bases at J; junction bases unmatched: 9. This CDR3 spans 18 amino acids. This chain's CDR3 is CSAREEDRGRMGNQPQHF. The DNA of the CDR3 is TGCAGTGCTAGAGAAGAGGACAGGGGGCGTATGGGCAATCAGCCCCAGCATTTT.

This chain links TRBV6-1 with TRBJ1-4; D unclear. With 4 bases removed from V and 3 bases from J, the gap between germline ends came to 12 bases. The CDR3 covers 15 residues. Germline CDR1 MNHNS, CDR2 SASEGT. CDR3: CASSAEEGSNEKLFF. The CDR3 nucleotides are TGTGCCAGCAGTGCCGAGGAAGGGTCTAATGAAAAACTGTTTTTT.

The chain has TRBV20-1 and TRBJ1-4, with a possible D match to TRBD1 (6 bases). This CDR3 region has 15 residues. Germline V lookup: CDR1 DFQATT, CDR2 SNEGSKA (reference sequence). V was trimmed by 1 base and J by 8 bases, leaving 17 bases between them. The chain's CDR3 is CSARAGGGEWEKLFF. CDR3 in DNA: TGCAGTGCTAGAGCCGGGGGCGGGGAATGGGAAAAACTGTTTTTT.

As concerns this clonotype: A much larger clone is a single base away; this may be a read error. This sequence joins TRBV15 and TRBJ2-1; no firm D call. Trimming cost V 3 bases and J 13 bases, with 22 bases left between them. This CDR3 comprises 15 residues. CDR1 is LNHNV, CDR2 YYDKDF, per germline (reference sequence). The CDR3 nucleotides are TGTGCCACCAGCAGGGTTGGTCGTCGACAAGAGACCCAGTTCTTC. It encodes CATSRVGRRQETQFF.

This clonotype showed up many times. The V call is TRBV7-9, the J call TRBJ2-3; 9 bases agree with TRBD2. The CDR3 totals 15 residues. Trimming took 5 bases from V and 2 from J; bases not matched to a gene: 5. Germline V gene data show CDR1 as SEHNR and CDR2 as FQNEAQ (reference sequence). Here the CDR3 DNA reads TGTGCCAGCAGCCCGGGACTAGCACTCACAGATACGCAGTATTTT. This encodes CASSPGLALTDTQYF.

The sample holds many counts of this clonotype. V is TRBV7-2 and J is TRBJ2-3; D not resolved. The CDR3 sequence is 14 residues long. V was cut by 5 bases and J by 0 bases, with 9 bases left in between. Germline CDR1 and CDR2: SGHTA and FQGNSA. The CDR3 spells CASSQDQSTDTQYF. DNA for the CDR3: TGTGCCAGCAGCCAGGACCAGAGCACAGATACGCAGTATTTT.